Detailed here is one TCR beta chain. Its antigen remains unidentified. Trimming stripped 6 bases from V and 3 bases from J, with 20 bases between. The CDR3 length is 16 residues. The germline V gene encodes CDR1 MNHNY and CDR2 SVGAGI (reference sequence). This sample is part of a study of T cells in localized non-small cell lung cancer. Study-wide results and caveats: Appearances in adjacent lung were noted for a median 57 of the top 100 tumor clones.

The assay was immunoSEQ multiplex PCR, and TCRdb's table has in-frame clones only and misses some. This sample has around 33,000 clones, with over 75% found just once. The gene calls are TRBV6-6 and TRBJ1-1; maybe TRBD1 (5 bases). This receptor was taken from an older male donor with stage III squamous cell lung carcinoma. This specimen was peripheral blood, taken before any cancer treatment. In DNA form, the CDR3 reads TGTGCCAGCAGCTCCCCCGGGACCGCCCGGGACACTGAAGCTTTCTTT. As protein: CASSSPGTARDTEAFF.